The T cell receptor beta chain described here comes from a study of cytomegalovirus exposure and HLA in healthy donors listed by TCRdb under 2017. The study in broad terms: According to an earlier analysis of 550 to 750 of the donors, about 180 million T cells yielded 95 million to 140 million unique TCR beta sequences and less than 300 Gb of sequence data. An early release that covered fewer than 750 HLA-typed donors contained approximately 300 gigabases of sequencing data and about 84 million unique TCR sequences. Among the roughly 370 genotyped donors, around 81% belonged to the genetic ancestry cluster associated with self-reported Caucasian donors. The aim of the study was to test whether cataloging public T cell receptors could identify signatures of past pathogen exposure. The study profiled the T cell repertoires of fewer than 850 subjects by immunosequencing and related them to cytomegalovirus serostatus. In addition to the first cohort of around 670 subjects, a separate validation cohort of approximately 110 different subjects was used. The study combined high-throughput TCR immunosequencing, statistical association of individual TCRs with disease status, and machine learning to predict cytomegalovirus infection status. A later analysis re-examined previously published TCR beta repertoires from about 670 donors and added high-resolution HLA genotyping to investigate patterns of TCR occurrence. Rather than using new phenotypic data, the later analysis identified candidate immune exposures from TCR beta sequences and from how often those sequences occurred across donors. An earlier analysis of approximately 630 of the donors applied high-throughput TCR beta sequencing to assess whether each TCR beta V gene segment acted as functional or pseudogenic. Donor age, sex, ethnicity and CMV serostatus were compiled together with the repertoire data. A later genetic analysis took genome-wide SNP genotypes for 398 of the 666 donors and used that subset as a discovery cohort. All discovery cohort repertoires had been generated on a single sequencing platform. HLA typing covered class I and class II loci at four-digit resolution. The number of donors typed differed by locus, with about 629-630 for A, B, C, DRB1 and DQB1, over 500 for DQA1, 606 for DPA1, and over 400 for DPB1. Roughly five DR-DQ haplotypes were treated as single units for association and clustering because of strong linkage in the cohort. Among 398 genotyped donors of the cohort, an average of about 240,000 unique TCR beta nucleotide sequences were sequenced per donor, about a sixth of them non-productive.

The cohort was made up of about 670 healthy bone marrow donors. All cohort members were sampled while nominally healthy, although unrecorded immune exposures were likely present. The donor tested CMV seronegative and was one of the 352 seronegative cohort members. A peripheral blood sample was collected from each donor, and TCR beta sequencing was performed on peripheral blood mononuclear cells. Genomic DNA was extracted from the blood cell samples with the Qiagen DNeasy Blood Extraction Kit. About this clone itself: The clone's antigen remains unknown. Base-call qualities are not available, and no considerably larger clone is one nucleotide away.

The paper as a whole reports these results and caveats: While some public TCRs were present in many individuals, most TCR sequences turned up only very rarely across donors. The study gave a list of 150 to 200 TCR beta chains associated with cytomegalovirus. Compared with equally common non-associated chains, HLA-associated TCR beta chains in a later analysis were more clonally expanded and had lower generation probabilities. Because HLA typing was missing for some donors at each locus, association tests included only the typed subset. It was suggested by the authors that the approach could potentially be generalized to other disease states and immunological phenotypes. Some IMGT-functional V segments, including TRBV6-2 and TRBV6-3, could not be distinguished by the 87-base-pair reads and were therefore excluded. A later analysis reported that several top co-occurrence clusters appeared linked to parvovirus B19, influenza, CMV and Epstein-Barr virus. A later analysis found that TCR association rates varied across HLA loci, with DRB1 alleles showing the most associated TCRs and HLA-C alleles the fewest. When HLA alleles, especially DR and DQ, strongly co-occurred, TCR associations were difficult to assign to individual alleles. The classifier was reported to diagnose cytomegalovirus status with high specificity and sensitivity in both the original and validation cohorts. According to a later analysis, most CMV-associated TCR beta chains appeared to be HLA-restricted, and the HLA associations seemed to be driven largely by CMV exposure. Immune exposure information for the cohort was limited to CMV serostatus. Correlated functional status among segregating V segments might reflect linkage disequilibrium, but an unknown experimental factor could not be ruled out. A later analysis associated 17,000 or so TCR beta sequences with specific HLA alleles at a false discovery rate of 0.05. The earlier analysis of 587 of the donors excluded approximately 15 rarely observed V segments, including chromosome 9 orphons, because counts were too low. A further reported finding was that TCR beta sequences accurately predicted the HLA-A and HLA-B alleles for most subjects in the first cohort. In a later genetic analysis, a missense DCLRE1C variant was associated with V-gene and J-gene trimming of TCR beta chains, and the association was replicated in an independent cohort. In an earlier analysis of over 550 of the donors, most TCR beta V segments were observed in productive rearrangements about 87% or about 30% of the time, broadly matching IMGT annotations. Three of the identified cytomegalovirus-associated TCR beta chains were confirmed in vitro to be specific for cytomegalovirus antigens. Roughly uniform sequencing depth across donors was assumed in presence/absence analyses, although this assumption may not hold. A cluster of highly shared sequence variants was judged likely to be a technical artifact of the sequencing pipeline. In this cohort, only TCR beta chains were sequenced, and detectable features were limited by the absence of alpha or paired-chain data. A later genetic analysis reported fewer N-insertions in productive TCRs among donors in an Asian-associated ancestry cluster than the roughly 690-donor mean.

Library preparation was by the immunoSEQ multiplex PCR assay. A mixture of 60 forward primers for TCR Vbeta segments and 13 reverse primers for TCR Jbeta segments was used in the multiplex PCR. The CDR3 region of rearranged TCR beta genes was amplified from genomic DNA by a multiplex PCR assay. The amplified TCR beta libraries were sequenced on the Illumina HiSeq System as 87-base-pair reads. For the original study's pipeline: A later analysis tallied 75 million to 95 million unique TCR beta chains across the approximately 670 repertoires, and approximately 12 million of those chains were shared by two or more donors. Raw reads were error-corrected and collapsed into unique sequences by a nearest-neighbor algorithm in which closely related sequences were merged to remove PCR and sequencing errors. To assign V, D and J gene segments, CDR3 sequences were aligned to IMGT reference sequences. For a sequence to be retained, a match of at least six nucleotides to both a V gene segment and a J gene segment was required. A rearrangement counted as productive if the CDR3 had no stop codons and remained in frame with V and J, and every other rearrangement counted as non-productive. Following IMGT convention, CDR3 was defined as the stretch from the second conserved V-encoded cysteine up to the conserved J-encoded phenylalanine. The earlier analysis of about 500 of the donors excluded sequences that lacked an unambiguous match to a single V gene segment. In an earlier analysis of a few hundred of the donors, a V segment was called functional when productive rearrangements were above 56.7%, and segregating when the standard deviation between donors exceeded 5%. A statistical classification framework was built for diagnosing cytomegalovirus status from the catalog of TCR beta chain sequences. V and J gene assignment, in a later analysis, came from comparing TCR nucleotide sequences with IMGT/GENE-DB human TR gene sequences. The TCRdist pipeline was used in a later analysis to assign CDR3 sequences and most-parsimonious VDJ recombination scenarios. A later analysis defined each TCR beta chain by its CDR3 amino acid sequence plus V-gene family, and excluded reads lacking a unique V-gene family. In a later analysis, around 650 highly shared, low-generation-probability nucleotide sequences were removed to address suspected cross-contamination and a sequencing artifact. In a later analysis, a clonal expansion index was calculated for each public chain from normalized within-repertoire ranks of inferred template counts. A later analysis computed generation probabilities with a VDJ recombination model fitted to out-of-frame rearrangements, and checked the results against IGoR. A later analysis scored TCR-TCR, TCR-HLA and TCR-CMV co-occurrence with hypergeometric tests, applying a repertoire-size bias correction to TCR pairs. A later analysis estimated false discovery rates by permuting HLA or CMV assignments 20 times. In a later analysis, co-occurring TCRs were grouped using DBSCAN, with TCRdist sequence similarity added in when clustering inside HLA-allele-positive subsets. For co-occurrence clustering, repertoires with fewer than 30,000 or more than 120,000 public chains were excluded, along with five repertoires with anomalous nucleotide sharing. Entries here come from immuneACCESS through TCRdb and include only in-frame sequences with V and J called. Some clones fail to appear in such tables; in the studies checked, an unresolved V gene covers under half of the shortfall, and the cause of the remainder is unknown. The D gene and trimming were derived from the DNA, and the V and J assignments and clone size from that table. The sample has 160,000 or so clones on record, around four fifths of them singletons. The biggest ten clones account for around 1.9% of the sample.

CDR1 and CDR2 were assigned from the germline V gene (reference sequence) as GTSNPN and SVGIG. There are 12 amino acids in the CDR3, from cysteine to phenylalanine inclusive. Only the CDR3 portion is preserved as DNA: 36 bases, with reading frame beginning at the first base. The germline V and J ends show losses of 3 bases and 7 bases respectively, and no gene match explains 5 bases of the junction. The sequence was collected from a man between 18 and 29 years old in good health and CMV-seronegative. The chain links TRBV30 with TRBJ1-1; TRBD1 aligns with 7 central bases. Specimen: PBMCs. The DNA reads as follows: TGTGCCTGGAGGGTAAGACAGGGTGAAGCTTTCTTT. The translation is CAWRVRQGEAFF.